This T cell receptor (beta chain) was recorded in a study of blood T cell repertoires in COVID-19. Study context: Sites in the United States, Italy and Spain provided acute and convalescent COVID-19 samples. PBMCs, B-cell-depleted T cells, or T cells were the source of the cDNA or gDNA that made up the material.

Between the trimmed V and J ends, which lost 3 bases and 5 bases, there was a span of 9 bases. In germline, CDR1 is SGHNT, CDR2 YYREEE (reference sequence). This CDR3 is 13 amino acids long. Per the authors' pipeline: Using reference gene primer amplification, nucleated cell counts were estimated. Measured with immunoSEQ multiplex PCR; TCRdb has only the in-frame clones, and not every one. The V and J calls and clone size were taken over from that table, and D and trimming were inferred from the DNA. The data hold 40,000 to 60,000 clones, with over 75% observed a single time. This chain uses TRBV5-4 with TRBJ2-1; D unresolved. Material for sequencing was peripheral blood. The TCR comes from a woman aged 55-69 years with acute or convalescent COVID-19. CDR3 DNA sequence: TGTGCCAGCAGCTCCAAACAAGACAATGAGCAGTTCTTC. Amino acid sequence: CASSSKQDNEQFF.